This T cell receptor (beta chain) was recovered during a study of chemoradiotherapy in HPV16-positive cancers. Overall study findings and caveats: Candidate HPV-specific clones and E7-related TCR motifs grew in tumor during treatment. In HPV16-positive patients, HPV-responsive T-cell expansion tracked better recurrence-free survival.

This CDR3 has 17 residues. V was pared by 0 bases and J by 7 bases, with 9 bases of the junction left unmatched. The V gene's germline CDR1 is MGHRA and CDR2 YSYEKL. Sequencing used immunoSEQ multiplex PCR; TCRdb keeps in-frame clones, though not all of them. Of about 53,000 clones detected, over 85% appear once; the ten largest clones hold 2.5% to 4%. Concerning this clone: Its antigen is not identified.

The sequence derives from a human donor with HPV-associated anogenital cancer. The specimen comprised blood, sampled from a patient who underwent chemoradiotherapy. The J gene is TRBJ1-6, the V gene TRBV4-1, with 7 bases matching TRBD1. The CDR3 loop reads CASSQDPGQSFNSPLHF. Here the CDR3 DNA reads TGCGCCAGCAGCCAAGACCCGGGACAGAGCTTCAATTCACCCCTCCACTTT.